A single sample is the source of the 8 T cell receptor beta chains below, sequenced in a study of shared clonotypes between healthy human individuals. The repertoire was sequenced with immunoSEQ multiplex PCR; TCRdb's copy has only in-frame clones and lacks some. The sample lists 560,000 or so clones, approximately 96% occurring once. In the naive CD8 group, cells lacked CD45RO and were positively selected for CCR7, so terminally differentiated effector memory CD45RA+ cells were left out. Sequenced sample: naive CD8+ T cells sorted from blood. The receptors stem from a woman aged 30 to 39 in good health.

This sequence joins TRBV2 and TRBJ2-1; 9 bases fit TRBD1. J was trimmed by 6 bases and V by 6 bases; bases with no gene match: 12. This CDR3 comprises 16 residues. Germline lookup yields CDR1 SNHLY and CDR2 FYNNEI. CDR3 protein: CASRTPGQGTGNEQFF. CDR3 nucleotide sequence: TGTGCCAGCAGGACCCCCGGACAGGGGACGGGCAATGAGCAGTTCTTC.

The CDR3 nucleotides read TGTGCCAGCAGTTTGAGGGACAGCAACAATGAGCAGTTCTTC. It encodes CASSLRDSNNEQFF. The chain has TRBV27 and TRBJ2-1, with 7 bases that match TRBD1. The CDR3 has 14 amino acids. The germline V gene has CDR1 MNHEY and CDR2 SMNVEV (reference sequence). V lost 3 bases, J lost 5 bases, and 4 bases stayed unmatched.

The V call is TRBV19, the J call TRBJ1-1, with D perhaps TRBD1 (5 bases). The CDR3 spans 16 residues. The germline V gene encodes CDR1 LNHDA and CDR2 SQIVND (reference sequence). V was cut by 4 bases and J by 1 base, with 16 bases left in between. The CDR3 here is CASSNRDSYTNTEAFF. CDR3 DNA: TGTGCCAGTAGTAACCGGGACTCCTACACGAACACTGAAGCTTTCTTT.

The chain is built from TRBV30 and TRBJ2-7; unclear D gene. The CDR3 runs 13 residues. Germline V gene lookup returns CDR1 GTSNPN and CDR2 SVGIG (reference sequence). Trimming pared 1 base from V and 2 bases from J, leaving 9 bases between. In nucleotides, the CDR3 is TGTGCCTGGAGTGGGTCTTGGGCCTACGAGCAGTACTTC. Translation: CAWSGSWAYEQYF.

CDR3 region: CASSLGSTGRFGNTQYF. The CDR3 nucleotides read TGTGCCAGCAGCTTAGGATCGACAGGGAGGTTTGGGAATACGCAGTATTTT. The chain is built from TRBV11-2 and TRBJ2-3; D is possibly TRBD1 (7 bases). CDR3 length: 17 amino acids. Trimming took off 1 base at V and 7 bases at J, with 21 bases between the two ends. Germline CDR1 SGHAT, CDR2 FQNNGV. Full variable domain (remainder filled in from reference TRBV11-2 and TRBJ2-3): EAGVAQSPRYKIIEKRQSVAFWCNPISGHATLYWYQQILGQGPKLLIQFQNNGVVDDSQLPKDRFSAERLKGVDSTLKIQPAKLEDSAVYLCASSLGSTGRFGNTQYFGPGTRLTVL.

This sequence joins TRBV28 and TRBJ2-7; D remains ambiguous. Trimming cost V 1 base and J 1 base, with 11 bases left between them. The CDR3 extends over 15 amino acids. Germline V gene data show CDR1 as MDHEN and CDR2 as SYDVKM. CDR3 sequence (DNA): TGTGCCAGCAGTTTATTTCCGGGTGAGTCCTACGAGCAGTACTTC. As protein: CASSLFPGESYEQYF.

The genes are TRBV27 and TRBJ2-1; no firm D call. Germline V CDR1 and CDR2: MNHEY, SMNVEV (reference sequence). The V end lost 0 bases, the J end lost 4 bases, and 10 bases lay between the germline ends. This CDR3 region has 15 residues. The CDR3 DNA is TGTGCCAGCAGTTTATCCCCGACACTGTACAATGAGCAGTTCTTC. It codes for CASSLSPTLYNEQFF.

This rearrangement joins TRBV20-1 to TRBJ2-7; no clear D. The V end was cut by 6 bases, the J end by 6 bases, with 9 bases between. CDR3 length: 10 amino acids. Germline CDR1 reads DFQATT; CDR2 reads SNEGSKA (reference sequence). CDR3 DNA sequence: TGCAGTGCCCGAGGCCCCGAGCAGTACTTC. Translated: CSARGPEQYF.